Listed below are T cell receptor beta chains from one sample, sequenced in a study of T cell changes during pregnancy in multiple sclerosis. Repertoires were generated with immunoSEQ multiplex PCR, while TCRdb's copy carries only in-frame clones and drops some. The table lists tens of thousands of clones, around 93% of them singletons. The sequencing here drew on CD4+ T cells from peripheral blood mononuclear cells, taken after pregnancy. All receptors come from a female donor in good health, enrolled as a control in a pregnancy study. The CDR3 runs from the conserved cysteine through the conserved F or W. A D gene is named only where the DNA matches it firmly. Clone sizes are given selectively: once, few, many, or a class where the clone is expanded.

D gene	J gene	V gene	clone size	CDR3 protein	CDR3 DNA
-	TRBJ2-5	TRBV6-5	-	CASMRGETQYF	TGTGCCAGCATGCGGGGAGAGACCCAGTACTTC
TRBD2	TRBJ2-5	TRBV30	-	CAWSATSGQETQYF	TGTGCCTGGAGTGCAACTAGCGGACAAGAGACCCAGTACTTC
-	TRBJ1-3	TRBV18	-	CASSPSTGVYSGNTIYF	TGTGCCAGCTCACCCTCGACAGGAGTATACTCTGGAAACACCATATATTTT
TRBD2	TRBJ2-3	TRBV5-1	-	CASSSTWGGIGTDTQYF	TGCGCCAGCAGCTCGACCTGGGGAGGGATCGGCACAGATACGCAGTATTTT
TRBD1	TRBJ1-5	TRBV2	-	CASRARTGETQPQHF	TGTGCCAGCAGGGCCAGGACAGGGGAAACGCAGCCCCAGCATTTT
-	TRBJ1-4	TRBV7-2	-	CASSLGGHPNEKLFF	TGTGCCAGCAGCTTAGGAGGACATCCTAATGAAAAACTGTTTTTT
-	TRBJ1-5	TRBV28	-	CASSTGSSQPQHF	TGTGCCAGCAGTACAGGGAGTTCACAGCCCCAGCATTTT
TRBD1	TRBJ2-5	TRBV6-1	-	CASRSGQGIPQYF	TGTGCCAGCAGATCGGGACAGGGGATCCCCCAGTACTTC
TRBD2	TRBJ2-7	TRBV5-1	-	CASSREGTTYEQYF	TGCGCCAGCAGCCGGGAGGGGACAACCTACGAGCAGTACTTC
-	TRBJ1-5	TRBV5-5	-	CASSSGRGLFDQPQHF	TGTGCCAGCAGCTCCGGTAGAGGGCTTTTTGATCAGCCCCAGCATTTT
-	TRBJ2-7	TRBV5-8	-	CASFPGYLTGEQYF	TGTGCCAGCTTTCCGGGATACCTCACGGGTGAGCAGTACTTC
-	TRBJ1-1	TRBV2	-	CASRKRSGEAFF	TGTGCCAGCAGGAAAAGGTCGGGTGAAGCTTTCTTT
TRBD1	TRBJ1-2	TRBV5-4	once	CASSYRQGNNYGYTF	TGTGCCAGCAGCTATCGACAGGGTAATAACTATGGCTACACCTTC
-	TRBJ1-1	TRBV28	-	CASSLKPEATEAFF	TGTGCCAGCAGTTTAAAGCCCGAGGCCACTGAAGCTTTCTTT
TRBD1	TRBJ2-2	TRBV28	-	CASSLGTGADRGRRTGELFF	TGTGCCAGCAGTTTAGGCACCGGGGCTGACAGGGGGCGTAGGACCGGGGAGCTGTTTTTT